A single sample gave rise to the 26 T cell receptor beta chains below, sequenced in a study of cytomegalovirus exposure and HLA in healthy donors (dated by TCRdb to 2015 to 2018). Libraries were built with the immunoSEQ multiplex PCR assay. For the multiplex PCR, a mixture combining 60 forward primers for TCR Vbeta segments and 13 reverse primers for TCR Jbeta segments was used. TCRdb retrieved this table from immuneACCESS and kept in-frame rearrangements only. Not all clones are present; in checked studies, unresolved V genes account for under half, and no reason is known for the remainder. This sample has a few hundred thousand clones in its table, and roughly 85% of those were observed once. 1.5% to 2% of the sample rests with the top ten. Specimen: PBMCs. The receptor source for this set is a man aged 18 to 30 in good health and CMV-seronegative.

The J gene is TRBJ1-1, the V gene TRBV9; no clear D. The CDR3 covers 14 residues. V lost 0 bases and J lost 1, with 7 bases in between. CDR1 is SGDLS and CDR2 is YYNGEE in the germline V gene. This chain's CDR3 is CASSVDSQNTEAFF. The DNA of the CDR3 is TGTGCCAGCAGCGTAGACTCCCAGAACACTGAAGCTTTCTTT.

A few counts support this clone. The CDR3 bases are TGTGCCAGCAGCAACAGGGGTCTCCGACAGCCCCAGCATTTT. Translation gives CASSNRGLRQPQHF. This chain connects TRBV13 to TRBJ1-5, with 7 bases identical to TRBD1. The length of the CDR3 is 14 residues. The trim removed 5 bases at V and 7 bases at J, leaving 8 bases unmatched. CDR1 is PRHDT and CDR2 is FYEKMQ in the germline V gene (reference sequence).

Details on this clone: The junction departs from germline at one end; a sequencing error may be responsible. The chain has TRBV5-4 and TRBJ2-7, with 12 bases identical to TRBD2. CDR3 length: 14 residues. Germline CDR1 reads SGHNT; CDR2 reads YYREEE (reference sequence). The CDR3 here is CAGSSSGRAYEQYF. In DNA, the CDR3 is TGTGCCGGCAGCTCTAGCGGGAGGGCCTACGAGCAGTACTTC.

The chain carries TRBV11-2 and TRBJ2-7; a weak D match, TRBD1 (5 bases). The germline gives CDR1 SGHAT, CDR2 FQNNGV. The CDR3 is 12 residues long. V lost 6 bases and J 2 bases, leaving 8 bases between the germline ends. CDR3 DNA: TGTGCCAGCAGTGGACACACCTACGAGCAGTACTTC. Its protein product is CASSGHTYEQYF.

This chain joins TRBV28 and TRBJ1-1; 11 bases are shared with TRBD1. After removal of 6 bases from V and 3 bases from J, the junction contained 9 bases not matched to a gene. The CDR3 is 16 amino acids. Per germline, CDR1 MDHEN and CDR2 SYDVKM. The CDR3 DNA follows: TGTGCCAGCAGGCCATTGGGACAGGGGGTGTACACTGAAGCTTTCTTT. It encodes CASRPLGQGVYTEAFF.

The chain joins TRBV6-1 to TRBJ2-1; possible D gene TRBD1, 6 bases. V was clipped by 0 bases and J by 7 bases, with 10 bases between them. This CDR3 is built from 14 residues. Germline CDR1 and CDR2: MNHNS and SASEGT. This CDR3 reads CASSEATGSNEQFF. The DNA of the CDR3 is TGTGCCAGCAGTGAAGCCACAGGGAGTAATGAGCAGTTCTTC.

The chain links TRBV5-4 to TRBJ2-5, with 11 bases fitting TRBD1. The DNA end is more similar to TRBJ2-7, so the J call may be wrong. The germline gives CDR1 SGHNT, CDR2 YYREEE (reference sequence). This CDR3 has 14 amino acids. The CDR3 DNA reads as TGTGCCAGCAGCTGGGACAGGGGGTCCTACGAGCAGTACTTC. It codes for CASSWDRGSYEQYF.

The chain couples TRBV4-2 to TRBJ1-1; D remains ambiguous. This CDR3 spans 15 amino acids. V lost 1 base to trimming and J lost 1 base, with 10 bases between them. From germline, CDR1 is LGHNA and CDR2 YNFKEQ. The CDR3 sequence is CASSQGEGANTEAFF. The CDR3 DNA is TGTGCCAGCAGCCAAGGGGAGGGAGCGAACACTGAAGCTTTCTTT.

This chain joins TRBV27 and TRBJ2-3; 14 positions match TRBD2. Per germline, CDR1 MNHEY and CDR2 SMNVEV (reference sequence). The CDR3 has 18 residues. V shed 1 base, J shed 4 bases, and the junction held 7 bases outside the gene matches. CDR3 DNA sequence: TGTGCCAGCAGTTTATGGGGGACTAGCGGGAGTAGGGCAGATACGCAGTATTTT. It encodes CASSLWGTSGSRADTQYF.

This chain's CDR3 is CAWSRGLLSSNEQFF. The CDR3 DNA reads as TGTGCCTGGAGTCGGGGACTACTGTCCAGCAATGAGCAGTTCTTC. V gene TRBV30 combines with J gene TRBJ2-1; 7 bases fit TRBD2. V lost 2 bases and J lost 6; bases outside the gene matches: 10. Per the germline V gene, CDR1 is GTSNPN and CDR2 is SVGIG (reference sequence). This CDR3 has 15 residues.

V is TRBV15 and J is TRBJ2-1; possibly TRBD1 for D (6 bases). V was pared by 5 bases and J by 6 bases, with 8 bases between. Germline assignment: CDR1 LNHNV and CDR2 YYDKDF (reference sequence). This CDR3 has 12 residues. In DNA, the CDR3 is TGTGCCACCAGCGAAGGGGGCAATGAGCAGTTCTTC. It encodes CATSEGGNEQFF.

The genes are TRBV18 and TRBJ1-1; D is uncertain. The CDR3 is made up of 14 amino acids. Germline-derived CDR1 and CDR2 are KGHSH and LQKENI. V dropped 3 bases and J dropped 1 base, with 9 bases sitting between them. The CDR3 DNA sequence: TGTGCCAGCTCACCCGGGGTGTCGAACACTGAAGCTTTCTTT. Translating gives CASSPGVSNTEAFF.

This chain uses TRBV30 with TRBJ1-2; 9 positions match TRBD1. Trimming removed 3 bases from V and 7 bases from J; junction bases left unmatched: 12. The CDR3 runs 15 residues. Germline CDR1 GTSNPN, CDR2 SVGIG (reference sequence). CDR3 sequence: CAWRTTGGPRSGYTF. CDR3 coding DNA: TGTGCCTGGAGGACAACAGGGGGCCCGAGGAGTGGCTACACCTTC.

The V call is TRBV27, the J call TRBJ1-5; D might be TRBD1 (6 bases). Germline assignment: CDR1 MNHEY and CDR2 SMNVEV (reference sequence). Between the trimmed V and J ends, which lost 8 bases and 3 bases, there was a span of 14 bases. The CDR3 has 14 residues. The CDR3 DNA is TGTGCCAGCCGTAGGGGGGGTCCCAATCAGCCCCAGCATTTT. Translated: CASRRGGPNQPQHF.

The DNA for the CDR3 is TGTGCGACGACAGGGATGCGGGTCGAGCAGTACTTC. Translating gives CATTGMRVEQYF. The J gene is TRBJ2-7, the V gene TRBV28; 7 bases are shared with TRBD1. Germline loops: CDR1 MDHEN, CDR2 SYDVKM. The CDR3 totals 12 residues. The variable domain in full, with the rest retrieved from reference TRBV28 and TRBJ2-7, is DVKVTQSSRYLVKRTGEKVFLECVQDMDHENMFWYRQDPGLGLRLIYFSYDVKMKEKGDIPEGYSVSREKKERFSLILESASTNQTSMYLCATTGMRVEQYFGPGTRLTVT.

The chain carries TRBV4-3 and TRBJ2-1; D unresolved. The germline V gene encodes CDR1 LGHNA and CDR2 YSLEER. CDR3 size: 16 residues. Trimming pared 1 base from V and 2 bases from J, leaving 12 bases between. In DNA form, the CDR3 reads TGCGCCAGCAGCCAAGGTATCAGGTTTACCTACAATGAGCAGTTCTTC. This sequence encodes CASSQGIRFTYNEQFF.

The chain links TRBV19 to TRBJ2-5, with 7 nucleotides matching TRBD2. V trimming: 5 bases; J trimming: 2 bases; junction bases outside the gene matches: 5. This CDR3 is 14 amino acids long. Germline CDR1 reads LNHDA; CDR2 reads SQIVND (reference sequence). DNA for the CDR3: TGTGCCAGTAGTGCCACTAGCGCTCAAGAGACCCAGTACTTC. This codes for CASSATSAQETQYF.

The genes are TRBV11-3 and TRBJ2-2; 9 bases map to TRBD1. The germline V gene has CDR1 SGHNT and CDR2 YENEEA. The CDR3 is made up of 16 amino acids. The V segment lost 5 bases and the J segment 5 bases; nucleotides outside the gene matches: 9. The CDR3 coding sequence is TGTGCCAGCAGCCCACGGACAGGGGAGAGGACCGGGGAGCTGTTTTTT. Protein product: CASSPRTGERTGELFF. Supplemented by reference TRBV11-3 and TRBJ2-2, the full variable domain reads EAGVVQSPRYKIIEKKQPVAFWCNPISGHNTLYWYLQNLGQGPELLIRYENEEAVDDSQLPKDRFSAERLKGVDSTLKIQPAELGDSAVYLCASSPRTGERTGELFFGEGSRLTVL.

The chain couples TRBV11-2 to TRBJ2-5; TRBD2 agrees at 12 bases. With the DNA end fitting TRBJ2-7 better, the J assignment may be wrong. The CDR3 totals 20 residues. CDR1 and CDR2 (germline): SGHAT, FQNNGV. CDR3 DNA: TGTGCCAGCAGCTTAGAGGGGGGGCTAGCGGGAGGGTCCTACTTCTACGAGCAGTACTTC. Translating gives CASSLEGGLAGGSYFYEQYF.

The genes are TRBV18 and TRBJ1-4; a weak D match, TRBD1 (5 bases). V dropped 6 bases and J dropped 5 bases, with 13 bases sitting between them. The CDR3 loop spans 14 amino acids. Germline lookup yields CDR1 KGHSH and CDR2 LQKENI. The CDR3 loop is CASSINGGNEKLFF. CDR3 bases: TGTGCCAGCTCGATTAATGGGGGGAATGAAAAACTGTTTTTT.

CDR3 sequence reads: CASSVGLAGGTDTQYF. CDR3 DNA: TGTGCCAGCAGCGTGGGACTAGCGGGAGGTACAGATACGCAGTATTTT. The V gene is TRBV2, the J gene TRBJ2-3; 15 nucleotides line up with TRBD2. CDR3 length: 16 residues. V lost 6 bases and J lost 3; bases outside the gene matches: 4. The germline gives CDR1 SNHLY, CDR2 FYNNEI.

This chain links TRBV28 with TRBJ2-4, with TRBD1 matching over 10 bases. J was trimmed by 1 base and V by 7 bases; bases with no gene match: 7. This CDR3 contains 16 residues. Germline values: CDR1 MDHEN, CDR2 SYDVKM. The CDR3 reads CASNTPGQGAKNIQYF. The CDR3 DNA reads as TGTGCCAGCAACACGCCGGGACAGGGGGCCAAAAACATTCAGTACTTC.

J is TRBJ2-7 and V is TRBV28, with D perhaps TRBD2 (6 bases). There are 15 residues in the CDR3. Looked up from germline, CDR1 is MDHEN and CDR2 is SYDVKM. Trimming took off 2 bases at V and 0 bases at J, with 11 bases between the two ends. The CDR3 DNA follows: TGTGCCAGCAGTTTAGGGGCGGGGAGCTCCTACGAGCAGTACTTC. The encoded protein is CASSLGAGSSYEQYF.

This clone was seen more than once but under ten times. The V gene is TRBV6-6, the J gene TRBJ2-7, with TRBD2 identical over 13 bases. The ends lost 3 bases at V and 9 bases at J; junction bases unmatched: 5. CDR3 length: 14 amino acids. Germline V lookup: CDR1 MNHNY, CDR2 SVGAGI (reference sequence). The CDR3 here is CASSYGTSGNPQYF. The CDR3 nucleotides are TGTGCCAGCAGTTATGGGACTAGCGGGAATCCGCAGTACTTC.

The chain has TRBV6-5 and TRBJ2-7; D might be TRBD1 (6 bases). The germline V gene has CDR1 MNHEY and CDR2 SVGAGI. This CDR3 has 12 residues. V was cut by 6 bases and J by 5 bases, with 11 bases left in between. The DNA of the CDR3 is TGTGCCAGCAGCGAACAGGGAAACGAGCAGTACTTC. Its translation: CASSEQGNEQYF.

This clone was picked up one time. V usage is TRBV4-1 and J usage is TRBJ2-1; 9 positions agree with TRBD1. The CDR3 contains 15 residues. J gave up 10 bases and V 0 bases, and 7 bases lay outside the gene matches. Germline loops: CDR1 MGHRA, CDR2 YSYEKL. CDR3 DNA: TGCGCCAGCAGCCAAGATACGGACAGGGGTCGGGAGCAGTTCTTC. This encodes CASSQDTDRGREQFF.